This T cell receptor (beta chain) was observed in a study of cytotoxic CD8 clonotypes in ibrutinib-treated CLL. Using immunoSEQ multiplex PCR, the repertoire was profiled, and TCRdb retains in-frame clones only, with some absent. The sample carries around 310,000 clones, around four fifths recorded once. Unmatched junction bases numbered 3, after V lost 3 bases and J lost 2 bases. Looked up from germline, CDR1 is SGDLS and CDR2 is YYNGEE. The CDR3 sequence is 16 residues long. The V call is TRBV9, the J call TRBJ2-3; TRBD2 matches 13 bases. The clonotype comes from a human donor with chronic lymphocytic leukemia. Sequences were derived from PBMCs, sampled before ibrutinib treatment. In DNA form, the CDR3 reads TGTGCCAGCAGCGGGGGACTAGCGGGATTCACAGATACGCAGTATTTT. This codes for CASSGGLAGFTDTQYF.